This paragraph reports one TCR beta chain. This same CDR3 is encoded by further DNA sequences in the sample. The CDR3 runs to 13 residues. Germline loops: CDR1 ENHRY, CDR2 SYGVKD. Trimming pared 2 bases from V and 5 bases from J, leaving 9 bases between. TCRdb's table, derived via immunoSEQ multiplex PCR, lists solely in-frame clones and lacks some. The data contain 2 million to 3 million clones, under 95% of them seen just once; the ten biggest clones take up roughly 0.36%. This sample is part of a study of shared clonotypes between healthy human individuals. This chain joins TRBV10-3 and TRBJ1-2; weak D call: TRBD1 (5 bases). The TCR sequence derives from a man in his late teens or twenties in good health. Some clones in this sample may be carry-over from other donors' samples. The sample comprised naive CD4+ T cells from PBMCs. The sample's subset: CD45RA+ positively selected. The CDR3 sequence is CAISEGQGYGYTF. The CDR3, as DNA: TGTGCCATCAGTGAGGGGCAGGGATATGGCTACACCTTC.